This is a list of T cell receptor beta chains from one sample in a study of control samples from healthy donors and cancer patients. Profiled with immunoSEQ multiplex PCR; TCRdb holds only in-frame clones, not every one. The profile shows about 410,000 clones, roughly 90% of them singletons. The sample consisted of PBMCs. The origin of the receptors is a man between 40 and 49 years old with head and neck cancer. Each CDR3 is given with its conserved first and last residue. Each record gives: D gene, J gene, V gene, CDR3 length, clone size, CDR3 protein, CDR3 DNA. The D gene is left open where the match is weak. A clone size is listed for some rows: how often the clone was seen (once, few, many), or a class if it is expanded.

d_gene: -; j_gene: TRBJ1-4; v_gene: TRBV7-9; len: 14; abundance: -; CDR3aa: CASSLEGGNEKLFF; CDR3nt: TGTGCCAGCAGCTTAGAGGGGGGTAATGAAAAACTGTTTTTT
d_gene: TRBD1; j_gene: TRBJ1-6; v_gene: TRBV28; len: 15; abundance: -; CDR3aa: CASLGGAGGNSPLHF; CDR3nt: TGTGCCAGCTTAGGCGGTGCAGGGGGGAATTCACCCCTCCACTTT
d_gene: -; j_gene: TRBJ2-7; v_gene: TRBV20-1; len: 11; abundance: once; CDR3aa: CSAREHYEQYF; CDR3nt: TGCAGTGCTAGAGAGCACTACGAGCAGTACTTC
d_gene: -; j_gene: TRBJ1-5; v_gene: TRBV27; len: 15; abundance: -; CDR3aa: CASSLARGGNQPQHF; CDR3nt: TGTGCCAGCAGTCTGGCACGGGGGGGCAATCAGCCCCAGCATTTT
d_gene: -; j_gene: TRBJ2-7; v_gene: TRBV23-1; len: 16; abundance: -; CDR3aa: CASSQTGRFPSYEQYF; CDR3nt: TGCGCCAGCAGTCAGACGGGACGGTTCCCGTCCTACGAGCAGTACTTC
d_gene: TRBD1; j_gene: TRBJ1-1; v_gene: TRBV4-1; len: 15; abundance: -; CDR3aa: CASSLMDRGNTEAFF; CDR3nt: TGCGCCAGCAGCCTTATGGACAGGGGGAACACTGAAGCTTTCTTT
d_gene: -; j_gene: TRBJ1-5; v_gene: TRBV7-2; len: 13; abundance: few; CDR3aa: CASSFGGNQPQHF; CDR3nt: TGTGCCAGCAGCTTTGGGGGTAATCAGCCCCAGCATTTT
d_gene: -; j_gene: TRBJ2-2; v_gene: TRBV6-5; len: 15; abundance: -; CDR3aa: CASSLLFGSAGELFF; CDR3nt: TGTGCCAGCAGTCTGCTCTTCGGGTCCGCCGGGGAGCTGTTTTTT
d_gene: -; j_gene: TRBJ1-2; v_gene: TRBV18; len: 14; abundance: few; CDR3aa: CASSPRAERLGYTF; CDR3nt: TGTGCCAGCTCACCGAGAGCAGAGCGCCTTGGCTACACCTTC
d_gene: -; j_gene: TRBJ2-3; v_gene: TRBV4-2; len: 15; abundance: few; CDR3aa: CASSQDEGLSRTTYF; CDR3nt: TGTGCCAGCAGCCAAGATGAGGGACTTTCGCGGACTACGTATTTT
d_gene: -; j_gene: TRBJ2-3; v_gene: TRBV7-9; len: 16; abundance: -; CDR3aa: CASSSLGTLGTDTQYF; CDR3nt: TGTGCCAGCAGCTCCCTGGGGACCCTGGGCACAGATACGCAGTATTTT
d_gene: -; j_gene: TRBJ1-1; v_gene: TRBV9; len: 19; abundance: -; CDR3aa: CASSEAPGKEHISNTEAFF; CDR3nt: TGTGCCAGCAGCGAGGCCCCAGGCAAGGAGCATATCTCAAACACTGAAGCTTTCTTT
d_gene: TRBD2; j_gene: TRBJ2-3; v_gene: TRBV9; len: 14; abundance: -; CDR3aa: CASSVLADTDTQYF; CDR3nt: TGTGCCAGCAGCGTACTAGCGGACACAGATACGCAGTATTTT
d_gene: -; j_gene: TRBJ2-2; v_gene: TRBV2; len: 13; abundance: -; CDR3aa: CASSDQGTGELFF; CDR3nt: TGTGCCAGCAGTGATCAGGGAACCGGGGAGCTGTTTTTT
d_gene: -; j_gene: TRBJ1-3; v_gene: TRBV7-6; len: 16; abundance: -; CDR3aa: CASSLGTVRAGNTIYF; CDR3nt: TGTGCCAGCAGCTTAGGTACAGTCAGGGCCGGAAACACCATATATTTT
d_gene: -; j_gene: TRBJ2-2; v_gene: TRBV19; len: 13; abundance: -; CDR3aa: CAIVDRITGELFF; CDR3nt: TGTGCCATTGTAGACAGAATCACCGGGGAGCTGTTTTTT
d_gene: -; j_gene: TRBJ1-5; v_gene: TRBV27; len: 15; abundance: many; CDR3aa: CASSETPGAGQPQHF; CDR3nt: TGTGCCAGCAGTGAGACGCCGGGGGCTGGGCAGCCCCAGCATTTT
d_gene: TRBD2; j_gene: TRBJ2-7; v_gene: TRBV28; len: 15; abundance: once; CDR3aa: CASTPWGEGSYEQYF; CDR3nt: TGTGCCAGCACCCCCTGGGGGGAGGGGTCCTACGAGCAGTACTTC
d_gene: -; j_gene: TRBJ2-7; v_gene: TRBV28; len: 13; abundance: -; CDR3aa: CASSFGSTYEQYF; CDR3nt: TGTGCCAGCAGTTTTGGCAGTACCTACGAGCAGTACTTC
d_gene: TRBD2; j_gene: TRBJ2-1; v_gene: TRBV7-2; len: 15; abundance: -; CDR3aa: CASSSGLAGGNEQFF; CDR3nt: TGTGCCAGCAGCTCTGGACTAGCGGGGGGCAATGAGCAGTTCTTC
d_gene: TRBD1; j_gene: TRBJ1-1; v_gene: TRBV5-8; len: 15; abundance: -; CDR3aa: CASSSGQGKNTEAFF; CDR3nt: TGTGCCAGCAGCTCCGGACAGGGGAAGAACACTGAAGCTTTCTTT
d_gene: -; j_gene: TRBJ2-3; v_gene: TRBV30; len: 13; abundance: -; CDR3aa: CAWAPGLSDTQYF; CDR3nt: TGTGCCTGGGCCCCGGGACTTTCAGATACGCAGTATTTT
d_gene: TRBD1; j_gene: TRBJ2-1; v_gene: TRBV6-5; len: 15; abundance: -; CDR3aa: CASSYEGTVNNEQFF; CDR3nt: TGTGCCAGCAGTTACGAGGGGACAGTCAACAATGAGCAGTTCTTC
d_gene: -; j_gene: TRBJ2-7; v_gene: TRBV6-1; len: 16; abundance: -; CDR3aa: CASSGPRDKISYEQYF; CDR3nt: TGTGCCAGCAGTGGCCCACGGGACAAGATCTCCTACGAGCAGTACTTC
d_gene: -; j_gene: TRBJ2-2; v_gene: TRBV5-1; len: 19; abundance: -; CDR3aa: CASSLARQMNLGATGELFF; CDR3nt: TGCGCCAGCAGCTTGGCCCGACAGATGAACCTAGGCGCTACCGGGGAGCTGTTTTTT
d_gene: -; j_gene: TRBJ1-2; v_gene: TRBV29-1; len: 14; abundance: -; CDR3aa: CSVERAADYYGYTF; CDR3nt: TGCAGCGTTGAAAGGGCAGCCGATTACTATGGCTACACCTTC
d_gene: TRBD1; j_gene: TRBJ2-4; v_gene: TRBV5-6; len: 18; abundance: -; CDR3aa: CASSPRVRDSLAKNIQYF; CDR3nt: TGTGCCAGCAGCCCCCGGGTCCGGGACAGCTTAGCCAAAAACATTCAGTACTTC
d_gene: -; j_gene: TRBJ2-3; v_gene: TRBV9; len: 16; abundance: -; CDR3aa: CASSVDRGTSTDTQYF; CDR3nt: TGTGCCAGCAGCGTAGATCGGGGCACGAGCACAGATACGCAGTATTTT
d_gene: -; j_gene: TRBJ2-2; v_gene: TRBV9; len: 12; abundance: once; CDR3aa: CASSRSPGELFF; CDR3nt: TGTGCCAGCAGCAGGAGTCCCGGGGAGCTGTTTTTT
d_gene: TRBD2; j_gene: TRBJ2-1; v_gene: TRBV7-9; len: 16; abundance: -; CDR3aa: CASSLVGWEGPLEQFF; CDR3nt: TGTGCCAGCAGCTTAGTTGGGTGGGAGGGCCCCCTTGAGCAGTTCTTC
d_gene: -; j_gene: TRBJ1-1; v_gene: TRBV5-1; len: 14; abundance: -; CDR3aa: CASSLISGSNEAFF; CDR3nt: TGCGCCAGCAGCTTGATATCGGGGAGCAATGAAGCTTTCTTT
d_gene: TRBD1; j_gene: TRBJ2-7; v_gene: TRBV29-1; len: 13; abundance: -; CDR3aa: CSARTGPFYEQYF; CDR3nt: TGCAGCGCAAGGACAGGGCCCTTCTACGAGCAGTACTTC
d_gene: -; j_gene: TRBJ1-1; v_gene: TRBV30; len: 12; abundance: -; CDR3aa: CAWIWGGPEAFF; CDR3nt: TGTGCCTGGATATGGGGAGGCCCTGAAGCTTTCTTT
d_gene: TRBD1; j_gene: TRBJ2-7; v_gene: TRBV4-3; len: 16; abundance: -; CDR3aa: CASSQVYGTGAYEQYF; CDR3nt: TGCGCCAGCAGCCAAGTCTACGGGACAGGAGCCTACGAGCAGTACTTC
d_gene: TRBD1; j_gene: TRBJ2-2; v_gene: TRBV28; len: 13; abundance: -; CDR3aa: CARDRVGHRGAVF; CDR3nt: TGTGCCAGGGACAGGGTCGGGCACCGGGGAGCTGTTTTT
d_gene: -; j_gene: TRBJ2-1; v_gene: TRBV5-5; len: 17; abundance: few; CDR3aa: CASSFLERGRGVNEQFF; CDR3nt: TGTGCCAGCAGCTTCCTCGAACGGGGCCGCGGCGTAAATGAGCAGTTCTTC
d_gene: -; j_gene: TRBJ2-1; v_gene: TRBV9; len: 13; abundance: -; CDR3aa: CASSKSSYNEQFF; CDR3nt: TGTGCCAGCAGCAAGAGCTCCTACAATGAGCAGTTCTTC
d_gene: TRBD1; j_gene: TRBJ2-1; v_gene: TRBV5-6; len: 14; abundance: -; CDR3aa: CASSPGTAYNEQFF; CDR3nt: TGTGCCAGCAGCCCTGGGACAGCTTACAATGAGCAGTTCTTC
d_gene: -; j_gene: TRBJ2-7; v_gene: TRBV12-3/TRBV12-4; len: 12; abundance: -; CDR3aa: CASTGIGYEQYF; CDR3nt: TGTGCCAGCACGGGGATCGGCTACGAGCAGTACTTC
d_gene: -; j_gene: TRBJ1-1; v_gene: TRBV3-1/TRBV3-2; len: 13; abundance: -; CDR3aa: CASSQGVNTEAFF; CDR3nt: TGTGCCAGCAGCCAAGGCGTGAACACTGAAGCTTTCTTT